This T cell receptor beta chain derives from a study of cytomegalovirus exposure and HLA in healthy donors. Overall study: Within the Caucasian-associated ancestry cluster were 81% of the 398 genotyped donors.

Notes on the study in general: Later analysis found that TCR beta chains associated with HLA were more clonally expanded than other, equally common chains. Among TCR beta chains, those listed as cytomegalovirus-associated numbered over 150. Previous analysis showed most TCR beta V segments were productive about 87% or about 30% of the time.

Trimming at V came to 8 bases and at J to 5 bases, leaving 3 bases not matched to a gene. Looked up from germline, CDR1 is MNHEY and CDR2 is SVGAGI. This CDR3 comprises 12 residues. In regard to this clone: Its antigen is still unknown.

Researchers ran the PCR with 60 Vbeta and 13 Jbeta primers. Here immunoSEQ multiplex PCR was the method, and the copy in TCRdb shows in-frame clones only, minus some. The table shows around 150,000 clones, with over 60% occurring only once. Sequenced material: PBMCs. The chain carries TRBV6-5 and TRBJ2-7; TRBD2 matches 10 bases. This clonotype originated in a female donor in good health and CMV-seropositive. For the CDR3, the DNA is TGTGCCAGCCTAACTAGCGGGAACGAGCAGTACTTC. Protein product: CASLTSGNEQYF.